The next 16 T cell receptor beta chains were all read from a single sample in a study of T cell clonality in common variable immunodeficiency. Data came from immunoSEQ multiplex PCR; TCRdb stores just in-frame clones and leaves some out. This sample carries about 64,000 clones, none of them present only once. Sequencing used peripheral blood mononuclear cells. The receptors were sampled from a person aged 18-69 years in good health.

This clone has a count of ten or more. Read data end 3 residues before the CDR3 end; the end is taken from the germline J gene. The chain employs TRBV5-1 and TRBJ1-2; 7 bases line up with TRBD1. The germline gives CDR1 SGHRS, CDR2 YFSETQ. The CDR3 is made up of 14 amino acids. The CDR3 is CASSLGGTVGDYTF. The CDR3 bases that were read are TGCGCCAGCAGCTTGGGGGGGACAGTAGGTGAC. Full variable domain (remainder filled in from reference TRBV5-1 and TRBJ1-2): KAGVTQTPRYLIKTRGQQVTLSCSPISGHRSVSWYQQTPGQGLQFLFEYFSETQRNKGNFPGRFSGRQFSNSRSEMNVSTLELGDSALYLCASSLGGTVGDYTFGSGTRLTVV.

This clone was observed at least ten times. The read halts 3 residues ahead of the CDR3 end, with the missing end drawn from the germline J gene. The chain joins TRBV4-1 to TRBJ2-4; no firm D call. Germline CDR1 MGHRA, CDR2 YSYEKL. V lost 0 bases and J lost 1, with 16 bases in between. The CDR3 totals 18 residues. CDR3 sequence reads: CASSQEPSVGWAKNIQYF. Partial CDR3 DNA: TGCGCCAGCAGCCAAGAGCCCTCAGTTGGCTGGGCCAAAAACATT.

This clone was counted at least ten times. The observed sequence ends 3 residues before the CDR3 terminus, with the missing tail filled in from the germline J gene. The chain links TRBV15 to TRBJ2-3, with 9 nucleotides matching TRBD2. J gave up 5 bases and V 0 bases, and 12 bases lay outside the gene matches. There are 18 residues in the CDR3. The germline V gene encodes CDR1 LNHNV and CDR2 YYDKDF (reference sequence). The CDR3 region is CATSRDPPWVAGVDTQYF. The DNA read from the CDR3 is TGTGCCACCAGCAGAGACCCCCCGTGGGTAGCGGGAGTAGATACG.

At least ten counts were recorded for this clone. With the read ending 3 residues before the CDR3 end, the germline J gene is used to fill in that end. This sequence joins TRBV12-3 or TRBV12-4 and TRBJ2-7, with 11 bases fitting TRBD2. Trimming cost V 6 bases and J 0 bases; bases outside gene matches: 4. The CDR3 consists of 15 residues. The CDR3 sequence: CASRGTSGYSYEQYF. CDR3 DNA, as far as it was read: TGTGCCAGCAGGGGGACTAGCGGATACTCCTACGAG.

In its sample, this clone was seen many times. The read stops 3 residues short of the end of the CDR3; the missing end is completed from the germline J gene. The chain recombines TRBV19 with TRBJ2-3; D may be TRBD2 (6 bases). Germline CDR1 reads LNHDA; CDR2 reads SQIVND (reference sequence). Trimming removed 3 bases from V and 2 bases from J, with 21 bases in between. The CDR3 has 18 residues. The covered CDR3 bases are TGTGCCAGTAGTATGGCCGGTCCAGCGGGCTCCTACACAGATACG. This sequence encodes CASSMAGPAGSYTDT. In full, the CDR3 is CASSMAGPAGSYTDTQYF.

This clone was counted at least ten times. The missing CDR3 end, 3 residues past where the read stops, is filled in from the germline J gene. The chain uses TRBV5-1 and TRBJ2-5, with D perhaps matching TRBD1 (6 bases). V shed 5 bases and J shed 0 bases, with 14 bases lying between them. This CDR3 is built from 15 residues. CDR1 is SGHRS and CDR2 is YFSETQ in the germline V gene. This chain's CDR3 is CASRASTGNQETQYF. Incomplete CDR3 DNA: TGCGCCAGCAGAGCCTCGACAGGTAACCAAGAGACC.

The sample holds many counts of this clone. Read data end 3 residues before the CDR3 end; the end is taken from the germline J gene. This chain uses TRBV12-5 with TRBJ1-4; 9 bases match TRBD1. V was clipped by 0 bases and J by 8 bases; unmatched bases: 7. Germline V gene data show CDR1 as LGHNT and CDR2 as FRNRAP. The CDR3 contains 16 residues. The CDR3 reads CASGLVVGQGGEKLFF. The DNA read from the CDR3 is TGTGCTAGTGGTTTGGTAGTGGGACAGGGTGGCGAAAAA.

This clone was observed at least ten times. The read terminates 3 residues ahead of where the CDR3 ends, so the germline J gene completes it. The gene calls are TRBV7-8 and TRBJ2-1; D gene uncertain. Trimming removed 5 bases at V and 4 bases at J, with 12 bases between. Germline-derived CDR1 and CDR2 are SGHVS and FQNEAQ. The CDR3 sequence is 14 residues long. The CDR3 spells CASSPRSVYNEQFF. The part of the CDR3 DNA that was read is TGTGCCAGCAGCCCACGCAGCGTTTACAATGAG.

This clone was found many times. The DNA ends 3 residues before the CDR3 does, and the rest of the CDR3 is filled in from the germline J gene. The chain combines TRBV2 with TRBJ2-7; 8 nucleotides agree with TRBD1. V was pared by 4 bases and J by 2 bases, with 4 bases of the junction left unmatched. The CDR3 is 14 amino acids. CDR1 SNHLY and CDR2 FYNNEI come from the germline V gene. CDR3 residues: CASSAGGLTYEQYF. Partial CDR3 DNA: TGTGCCAGCAGTGCAGGGGGCTTAACCTACGAG.

This clone was counted at least ten times. The CDR3 is cut off 3 residues early in the read; its end comes from the germline J gene. V is TRBV2 and J is TRBJ1-5, with TRBD1 as a possible D gene (6 bases). This CDR3 is built from 17 residues. V was trimmed by 1 base and J by 1 base, leaving 14 bases between them. Germline V gives CDR1 SNHLY, CDR2 FYNNEI. CDR3 loop: CASSEDSWTESNQPQHF. CDR3 bases read: TGTGCCAGCAGTGAAGATTCGTGGACAGAGAGCAATCAGCCC.

This clone was seen at least ten times. The read is 3 residues too short to cover the CDR3 end, so that end is filled in from the germline J gene. The chain uses TRBV2 and TRBJ1-2; perhaps TRBD1 as D (5 bases). Trimming left V 3 bases short and J 3 bases short, with 8 bases between. Germline values: CDR1 SNHLY, CDR2 FYNNEI. There are 13 residues in the CDR3. CDR3 DNA, as far as it was read: TGTGCCAGCAGTGAGGGGCTGGACTATGGC. As protein: CASSEGLDYG. The full CDR3 reads CASSEGLDYGYTF.

This clone was found many times. The missing CDR3 end, 3 residues past where the read stops, is filled in from the germline J gene. The V call is TRBV7-9, the J call TRBJ2-6; D gene uncertain. Germline V gives CDR1 SEHNR, CDR2 FQNEAQ (reference sequence). V was shortened by 5 bases and J by 4 bases, with 12 bases between the two germline ends. The CDR3 extends over 15 amino acids. CDR3 DNA (partial): TGTGCCAGCAGCCTCATTTCGGTAGGGGCCAACGTC. The encoded protein is CASSLISVGANV. From start to end, the CDR3 is CASSLISVGANVLTF.

This clone was detected ten times or more. The read is 3 residues too short to cover the CDR3 end, so that end is filled in from the germline J gene. The V gene is TRBV5-1, the J gene TRBJ2-7; no definite D call. The germline CDR1 and CDR2 sequences are SGHRS and YFSETQ. The V end was cut by 1 base, the J end by 0 bases, with 5 bases between. CDR3 length equals 13 residues. CDR3: CASSLRVSYEQYF. The part of the CDR3 DNA that was read is TGCGCCAGCAGCTTGCGGGTCTCCTACGAG.

This clone showed up many times. The read falls 3 residues short of the CDR3 end, and the missing part is taken from the germline J gene. This chain links TRBV29-1 with TRBJ2-7; tentative D call: TRBD1 (5 bases). Per germline, CDR1 SQVTM and CDR2 ANQGSEA. This CDR3 spans 11 amino acids. Trimming cost V 5 bases and J 3 bases, with 8 bases left between them. CDR3 in amino acids: CSVPQGYEQYF. CDR3 DNA (partial): TGCAGCGTTCCCCAGGGCTACGAG.

This clone came up many times. The read halts 3 residues ahead of the CDR3 end, with the missing end drawn from the germline J gene. This chain links TRBV12-5 with TRBJ2-1; no clear D gene. The CDR3 is made up of 13 amino acids. In germline, CDR1 is LGHNT, CDR2 FRNRAP. V was pared by 1 base and J by 2 bases, with 3 bases between. The DNA read from the CDR3 is TGTGCTAGTGGTTTGGCAACCTACAATGAG. Its translation: CASGLATYNE. The complete CDR3 protein is CASGLATYNEQFF.

The table lists this clone with many counts. The read terminates 3 residues ahead of where the CDR3 ends, so the germline J gene completes it. The V call is TRBV20-1, the J call TRBJ1-2, with 7 bases matching TRBD1. The CDR3 contains 15 residues. V shed 4 bases and J 6 bases; nucleotides not matched to a gene: 14. Per the germline V gene, CDR1 is DFQATT and CDR2 is SNEGSKA (reference sequence). Here the CDR3 reads CSATTSSSGGHGYTF. The sequenced CDR3 bases are TGCAGTGCTACCACCTCGTCGTCAGGGGGTCATGGC.